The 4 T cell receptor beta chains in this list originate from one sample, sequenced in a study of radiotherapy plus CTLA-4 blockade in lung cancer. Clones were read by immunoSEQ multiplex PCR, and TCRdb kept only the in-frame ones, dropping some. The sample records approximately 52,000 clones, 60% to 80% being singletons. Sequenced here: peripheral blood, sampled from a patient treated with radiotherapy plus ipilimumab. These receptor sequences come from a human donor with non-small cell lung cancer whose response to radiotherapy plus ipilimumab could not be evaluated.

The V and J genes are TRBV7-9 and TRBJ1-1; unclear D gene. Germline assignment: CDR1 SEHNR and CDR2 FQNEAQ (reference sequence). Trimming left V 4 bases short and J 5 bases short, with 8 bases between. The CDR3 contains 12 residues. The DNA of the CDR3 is TGTGCCAGCAGCTCCGGGAGAACTGAAGCTTTCTTT. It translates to CASSSGRTEAFF.

In DNA, the CDR3 is TGTGCCAGCAGTTACAAGCTAGCGGGATCCCCTTACGAGCAGTACTTC. Encoded protein: CASSYKLAGSPYEQYF. The rearrangement links TRBV6-5 to TRBJ2-7; TRBD2 aligns across 9 bases. Germline V gene data show CDR1 as MNHEY and CDR2 as SVGAGI. The trim removed 2 bases at V and 4 bases at J, leaving 9 bases unmatched. The CDR3 is 16 amino acids.

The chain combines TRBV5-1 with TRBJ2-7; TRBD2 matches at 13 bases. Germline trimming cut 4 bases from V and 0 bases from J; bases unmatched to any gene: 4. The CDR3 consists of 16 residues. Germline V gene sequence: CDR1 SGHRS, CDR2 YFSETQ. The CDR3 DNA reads TGCGCCAGCAGCCCCCGGACTAGCGGGGGCTCCTACGAGCAGTACTTC. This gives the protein CASSPRTSGGSYEQYF.

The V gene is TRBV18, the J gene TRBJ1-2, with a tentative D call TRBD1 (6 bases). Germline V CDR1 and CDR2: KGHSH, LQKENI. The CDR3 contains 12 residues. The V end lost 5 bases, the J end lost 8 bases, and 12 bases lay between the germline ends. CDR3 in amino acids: CASSKGDPGYTF. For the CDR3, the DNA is TGTGCCAGCTCAAAGGGGGACCCCGGCTACACCTTC.